This TCR beta chain was captured by sequencing in a study of blood T cell repertoires in COVID-19. About the study: Acute-phase and convalescent COVID-19 samples originated in the United States, Italy and Spain. In each case, the material was cDNA or gDNA derived from T cells, B-cell-depleted T cells, or PBMCs.

Study processing details: Quantification of nucleated cells was approximated via reference gene primer amplification. Repertoires were generated with immunoSEQ multiplex PCR, while TCRdb's copy carries only in-frame clones and drops some. V and J calls and clone size come straight from that table; D and trimming were deduced from the DNA. Of under 140,000 clones detected, approximately 67% appear once; the ten largest clones hold around 8%. CDR1 is SGDLS and CDR2 is YYNGEE in the germline V gene. Trimming cost V 6 bases and J 3 bases, with 10 bases left between them. The CDR3 runs 14 residues. The receptor was isolated from a woman aged 55-69 years with acute or convalescent COVID-19. The chain joins TRBV9 to TRBJ1-6; perhaps TRBD1 as D (5 bases). Sequencing was carried out using peripheral blood. The CDR3 region is CASTRGGYNSPLHF. As DNA, the CDR3 is TGTGCCAGCACCCGGGGGGGCTATAATTCACCCCTCCACTTT.